The 6 T cell receptor beta chains below were found in one sample sequenced in a study of T-cell reconstitution after alpha-beta-depleted transplantation in children. The TCRbeta library incorporated unique molecular identifiers. MiXCR was run by TCRdb on the PCR reads, yielding one entry per CDR3 protein. The sample holds 360,000 or so distinct CDR3 sequences, roughly 20% seen once. The sequenced sample was PBMCs from the stem cell graft donor, obtained from the stem cell graft. The receptors shown here come from a human donor who donated a stem cell graft to a child with acute myeloid leukemia.

The V gene is TRBV3-1, the J gene TRBJ2-7; 14 bases match TRBD2. CDR3 length: 17 residues. Germline V gene sequence: CDR1 LGHDT, CDR2 YNNKEL (reference sequence). J lost 5 bases, V lost 4 bases, and 10 bases had no gene match. Here the CDR3 DNA reads TGTGCCAGCAGCCTCGAACCGGGACTAGCGGGAGATCACGAGCAGTACTTC. Translated: CASSLEPGLAGDHEQYF.

This sequence joins TRBV5-1 and TRBJ2-5; D remains ambiguous. Trimming stripped 4 bases from V and 3 bases from J, with 13 bases between. In germline, CDR1 is SGHRS, CDR2 YFSETQ. This CDR3 comprises 14 residues. CDR3 amino acids: CASSLRVAEETQYF. CDR3 nucleotide sequence: TGCGCCAGCAGCCTACGGGTAGCCGAAGAGACCCAGTACTTC.

J is TRBJ1-4 and V is TRBV11-1; unclear D gene. The CDR3 contains 23 residues. Trimming shortened V by 0 bases and J by 0 bases, and 29 bases separated the two germline ends. Per the germline V gene, CDR1 is SGHAT and CDR2 is FQDESV (reference sequence). The CDR3 coding sequence is TGTGCCAGCAGCTTAGCGAGGTCTACCGGGTCTCCATCCCGGGTAGCAACTAATGAAAAACTGTTTTTT. Translation gives CASSLARSTGSPSRVATNEKLFF.

The chain links TRBV28 to TRBJ1-5, with 7 bases aligning to TRBD1. V gave up 8 bases and J gave up 5 bases; unmatched junction bases: 9. Germline values: CDR1 MDHEN, CDR2 SYDVKM. This CDR3 region has 14 residues. The DNA of the CDR3 is TGTGCCAGCGGAACGACAGGGTACGATCAGCCCCAGCATTTT. Encoded protein: CASGTTGYDQPQHF. Full variable domain (remainder filled in from reference TRBV28 and TRBJ1-5): DVKVTQSSRYLVKRTGEKVFLECVQDMDHENMFWYRQDPGLGLRLIYFSYDVKMKEKGDIPEGYSVSREKKERFSLILESASTNQTSMYLCASGTTGYDQPQHFGDGTRLSIL.

This clonotype was seen a handful of times. V is TRBV5-1 and J is TRBJ2-3; D possibly corresponds to TRBD1 (6 bases). The CDR3 totals 16 residues. The germline V gene has CDR1 SGHRS and CDR2 YFSETQ. V shed 0 bases and J shed 2 bases, with 13 bases lying between them. The CDR3 nucleotides read TGCGCCAGCAGCTTGGTCGGGACACCAATCACAGATACGCAGTATTTT. As protein: CASSLVGTPITDTQYF.

CDR3 loop: CAISAASGPYNEQFF. The CDR3 DNA reads TGTGCCATCAGTGCCGCTAGCGGGCCCTACAATGAGCAGTTCTTC. V gene TRBV10-3 combines with J gene TRBJ2-1, with 8 bases matching TRBD2. This CDR3 is built from 15 residues. J was trimmed by 2 bases and V by 4 bases; bases with no gene match: 4. Germline V CDR1 and CDR2: ENHRY, SYGVKD.